This T cell receptor beta chain was captured by sequencing in a study of cytomegalovirus exposure and HLA in healthy donors. Study-wide findings and caveats: According to the study, 150 to 200 TCR beta chains were cytomegalovirus-associated.

Using immunoSEQ multiplex PCR, the repertoire was profiled, and TCRdb retains in-frame clones only, with some absent. The sample consists of under 200,000 clones, 84% of them appearing once. To note about this clone: The antigen is not known.

Unmatched junction bases numbered 17, after V lost 7 bases and J lost 6 bases. The CDR3 has 16 residues. Germline lookup yields CDR1 LNHDA and CDR2 SQIVND (reference sequence). The origin of this receptor is a man aged 18 to 30 in good health and CMV-seropositive. Sequencing was performed on PBMCs. The chain uses TRBV19 and TRBJ2-7; 8 bases are a match to TRBD1. Written as DNA, the CDR3 is TGTGCCAGTACCGACGAAATGGGACAGGTTTTCTGCGAGCAGTACTTC. Encoded protein: CASTDEMGQVFCEQYF. Together with reference TRBV19 and TRBJ2-7, the CDR3 gives the full variable domain: DGGITQSPKYLFRKEGQNVTLSCEQNLNHDAMYWYRQDPGQGLRLIYYSQIVNDFQKGDIAEGYSVSREKKESFPLTVTSAQKNPTAFYLCASTDEMGQVFCEQYFGPGTRLTVT.